This T cell receptor beta chain came from a study of blood T cells in healthy people across ages. A sample-barcoded 5' primer and a J-beta primer mix were used in a second PCR of roughly 7 to 11 cycles. Every cDNA molecule bore a tag from a template-switch adaptor containing 12 random nucleotides. TCRdb itself ran the 5' RACE reads through MiXCR, one entry per CDR3 protein. The sample yields approximately 800,000 distinct CDR3 sequences, just under 25% seen once. For this clonotype: Its antigen is not known. Germline and junction disagree at one end, which may indicate a read error.

CDR1 and CDR2 from the germline V gene are SGHNT and YYREEE (reference sequence). This CDR3 comprises 14 residues. Every donor contributed roughly 10 milliliters of peripheral blood by blood draw. Study-wide points: Researchers judged that diversity estimates from one million T cells fell short of true values.

These data were also filed under a second study, of T cells of mothers and their children.

The receptor was derived from a boy aged 10-17 years in good health. This chain links TRBV5-4 with TRBJ2-5; D may be TRBD1 (6 bases). What was sequenced was blood. CDR3 in DNA: TGTGCCGGCAGCATTCCAGGACAGCAAGAGACCCAGTACTTC. Amino acids: CAGSIPGQQETQYF.